This T cell receptor beta chain was recovered during a study of blood T cells in healthy people across ages. There are a few counts of this clonotype. V gave up 2 bases and J gave up 1 base, with 9 bases separating them. The CDR3 runs 14 residues. The germline gives CDR1 SGHKS, CDR2 YYEKEE (reference sequence). Next came a second PCR, run for about 6 to 11 cycles, which used a sample-barcoded 5' primer along with a J-beta primer mix. Each CDR3 protein is one row after TCRdb ran MiXCR on the 5' RACE reads. This table holds roughly 1,700,000 distinct CDR3 sequences, approximately 28% found once. The material sequenced was blood. The TCR originated in a young woman in good health. V gene TRBV5-5 combines with J gene TRBJ2-5; D is unclear. The chain's CDR3 is CASSFWAVQETQYF. The CDR3 bases are TGTGCCAGCAGCTTTTGGGCAGTCCAAGAGACCCAGTACTTC.